This paragraph covers one T cell receptor (beta chain) sequence. This sample is part of a study of blood T cell repertoires in COVID-19. CDR1 and CDR2 (germline): MGHRA, YSYEKL. The length of the CDR3 is 16 residues. The ends were cut back, 1 base at V and 5 bases at J, with 17 bases in the middle. Some clones are missing from TCRdb's copy, which holds only in-frame ones; the method was immunoSEQ multiplex PCR. The table records approximately 330,000 clones, roughly 87% of them present only once. This TCR came from a man younger than 40 with COVID-19, enrolled during active disease. The V and J genes are TRBV4-1 and TRBJ2-5, with D perhaps matching TRBD1 (8 bases). Material: peripheral blood. CDR3 nucleotides: TGCGCCAGCAGCCAAGTCCCTGACAGGGGAGGGGAGACCCAGTACTTC. It translates to CASSQVPDRGGETQYF.